The 27 T cell receptor beta chains in this list originate from one sample, sequenced in a study of cytomegalovirus exposure and HLA in healthy donors. Measured with immunoSEQ multiplex PCR; TCRdb has only the in-frame clones, and not every one. The sample records roughly 130,000 clones, roughly 89% being singletons. Sequencing was done on a sample of PBMCs. These receptors all come from a man aged 25-40 years in good health and CMV-seronegative.

The rearrangement joins TRBV6-6 to TRBJ2-5, with D uncertain. V gave up 5 bases and J gave up 4 bases, with 20 bases separating them. The CDR3 loop spans 16 amino acids. CDR1 and CDR2 (germline): MNHNY, SVGAGI (reference sequence). The CDR3 protein is CASSPYTSRRRETQYF. DNA for the CDR3: TGTGCCAGCAGTCCCTATACCTCCAGAAGGAGAGAGACCCAGTACTTC.

This chain connects TRBV10-2 to TRBJ2-1; 9 bases map to TRBD2. CDR3 size: 14 residues. In germline, CDR1 is WSHSY, CDR2 SAAADI. Trimming took 8 bases from V and 4 from J; bases not matched to a gene: 6. The chain's CDR3 is CASFRGGAYNEQFF. CDR3 in DNA: TGCGCCAGCTTTCGCGGGGGGGCTTACAATGAGCAGTTCTTC.

CDR3 DNA sequence: TGTGCCACCAGTAGTATAACGGGAAACGAGCAGTACTTC. Encoded protein: CATSSITGNEQYF. The chain is built from TRBV19 and TRBJ2-7, with a possible D match to TRBD2 (5 bases). With 10 bases removed from V and 5 bases from J, the gap between germline ends came to 18 bases. There are 13 residues in the CDR3. Germline loops: CDR1 LNHDA, CDR2 SQIVND (reference sequence).

V gene TRBV28 combines with J gene TRBJ1-4; D is possibly TRBD1 (5 bases). The V end lost 10 bases, the J end lost 0 bases, and 9 bases lay between the germline ends. The germline V gene encodes CDR1 MDHEN and CDR2 SYDVKM. The CDR3 contains 13 residues. The CDR3 DNA follows: TGTGCCACCACAGGTGCAACTAATGAAAAACTGTTTTTT. This sequence encodes CATTGATNEKLFF.

This clone was counted once. This chain uses TRBV7-3 with TRBJ2-3; 14 positions match TRBD2. Germline V gene data show CDR1 as SGHTA and CDR2 as FQGTGA. V lost 4 bases to trimming and J lost 0 bases; unmatched junction nucleotides: 3. There are 17 residues in the CDR3. CDR3 sequence: CASSSGTSGGSTDTQYF. CDR3 DNA sequence: TGTGCCAGCAGCTCTGGGACTAGCGGGGGTAGCACAGATACGCAGTATTTT.

The chain joins TRBV9 to TRBJ2-3, with TRBD2 identical over 9 bases. The CDR3 contains 16 residues. Germline CDR1 SGDLS, CDR2 YYNGEE. V was pared by 0 bases and J by 6 bases, with 8 bases of the junction left unmatched. This chain's CDR3 is CASSVGAAGGWDTQYF. CDR3 nucleotide sequence: TGTGCCAGCAGCGTAGGTGCAGCGGGGGGCTGGGATACGCAGTATTTT.

This sequence joins TRBV5-1 and TRBJ1-2; TRBD1 agrees at 9 bases. The CDR3 consists of 15 residues. CDR1 and CDR2 (germline): SGHRS, YFSETQ. The V gene end was trimmed by 0 bases and the J gene end by 8 bases; junction bases not matched to a gene: 8. Here the CDR3 reads CASSLGTGVLTGYTF. Written as DNA, the CDR3 is TGCGCCAGCAGCTTGGGGACAGGGGTCCTCACGGGCTACACCTTC.

The chain joins TRBV6-1 to TRBJ1-6; no firm D call. CDR3 length: 15 residues. V lost 3 bases and J 4 bases, leaving 10 bases between the germline ends. Germline CDR1 is MNHNS and CDR2 is SASEGT. CDR3 sequence reads: CASSEATPYNSPLHF. CDR3 nucleotides: TGTGCCAGCAGTGAGGCGACACCGTATAATTCACCCCTCCACTTT.

V gene TRBV5-6 combines with J gene TRBJ2-3; D might be TRBD2 (5 bases). Trimming cost V 1 base and J 4 bases, with 19 bases left between them. The CDR3 is 17 amino acids. The germline gives CDR1 SGHDT, CDR2 YYEEEE. The CDR3 reads CASSLREGLHGSDTQYF. The CDR3 nucleotides read TGTGCCAGCAGCTTGCGAGAAGGACTCCACGGGTCAGATACGCAGTATTTT.

This rearrangement joins TRBV25-1 to TRBJ1-1; D remains unclear. Germline CDR1 and CDR2: MGHDK and SYGVNS. V was cut by 2 bases and J by 4 bases, with 8 bases left in between. CDR3 size: 13 residues. The CDR3 spells CASSELGLTEAFF. The CDR3 nucleotides are TGTGCCAGCAGTGAACTCGGACTCACTGAAGCTTTCTTT.

This clone is a singleton in its sample. The genes are TRBV6-5 and TRBJ2-5; no clear D. The V end was cut by 6 bases, the J end by 2 bases, with 10 bases between. Germline V CDR1 and CDR2: MNHEY, SVGAGI. The CDR3 is made up of 13 amino acids. The CDR3 protein is CASSLNPQETQYF. CDR3 sequence (DNA): TGTGCCAGCAGCTTAAATCCGCAAGAGACCCAGTACTTC.

The gene calls are TRBV28 and TRBJ1-2; D unclear. Trimming took 1 base from V and 1 from J, leaving 7 bases between them. This CDR3 contains 14 residues. Germline V gives CDR1 MDHEN, CDR2 SYDVKM. This CDR3 reads CASSLSLGNYGYTF. Here the CDR3 DNA reads TGTGCCAGCAGTTTATCCCTCGGTAACTATGGCTACACCTTC.

The chain joins TRBV9 to TRBJ1-2; 12 bases align to TRBD1. Germline trimming cut 4 bases from V and 3 bases from J; bases unmatched to any gene: 4. Germline CDR1 is SGDLS and CDR2 is YYNGEE. The CDR3 spans 15 residues. The CDR3 protein is CASSTRDRGHYGYTF. The CDR3, as DNA: TGTGCCAGCAGCACCCGGGACAGGGGGCACTATGGCTACACCTTC.

For the CDR3, the DNA is TGCGCCAGCAGCTTGGGACTAGCTCAAGAGACCCAGTACTTC. Translation: CASSLGLAQETQYF. The V call is TRBV5-1, the J call TRBJ2-5, with 7 bases fitting TRBD2. J lost 2 bases, V lost 0 bases, and 1 base had no gene match. The CDR3 contains 14 residues. CDR1 and CDR2 from the germline V gene are SGHRS and YFSETQ.

This clone was seen more than once but under ten times. V and J are TRBV11-3 and TRBJ2-5; D might be TRBD1 (6 bases). Trimming pared 5 bases from V and 3 bases from J, leaving 7 bases between. Germline V gene sequence: CDR1 SGHNT, CDR2 YENEEA. The CDR3 runs to 12 residues. CDR3 in DNA: TGTGCCAGCAGCAACAGGGAAGAGACCCAGTACTTC. It encodes CASSNREETQYF.

The V gene is TRBV5-1, the J gene TRBJ2-2; D perhaps matches TRBD1 (5 bases). The CDR3 runs 14 residues. Per the germline V gene, CDR1 is SGHRS and CDR2 is YFSETQ. V was trimmed by 4 bases and J by 2 bases, leaving 9 bases between them. The CDR3 coding sequence is TGCGCCAGCAGCCAGGGCCCTAACACCGGGGAGCTGTTTTTT. It is translated as CASSQGPNTGELFF.

The rearrangement uses TRBV6-5 and TRBJ2-6, with TRBD1 matching over 8 bases. The germline V gene encodes CDR1 MNHEY and CDR2 SVGAGI. V dropped 5 bases and J dropped 9; count of bases not matched to a gene: 6. The CDR3 runs to 14 residues. CDR3 coding DNA: TGTGCCAGCAGTACTGGGACAGGCCTCAACGTCCTGACTTTC. As protein: CASSTGTGLNVLTF.

V and J are TRBV5-1 and TRBJ1-2, with 9 bases fitting TRBD1. V dropped 4 bases and J dropped 9; count of bases not matched to a gene: 7. The CDR3 is made up of 13 amino acids. The germline CDR1 and CDR2 sequences are SGHRS and YFSETQ. CDR3 nucleotides: TGCGCCAGCAGCCTAGGACAGGGGCAGCGCTACACCTTC. Protein: CASSLGQGQRYTF.

This chain joins TRBV4-1 and TRBJ1-1; 7 bases agree with TRBD1. The CDR3 contains 14 residues. Trimming cost V 2 bases and J 4 bases; bases outside gene matches: 4. Germline loops: CDR1 MGHRA, CDR2 YSYEKL. CDR3 residues: CASSQFDRATEAFF. The CDR3 nucleotides are TGCGCCAGCAGCCAATTTGACAGGGCCACTGAAGCTTTCTTT.

V usage is TRBV4-1 and J usage is TRBJ1-1, with a possible D match to TRBD1 (6 bases). CDR1 and CDR2 from the germline V gene are MGHRA and YSYEKL. The CDR3 covers 17 residues. Trimming stripped 4 bases from V and 0 bases from J, with 18 bases between. In DNA form, the CDR3 reads TGCGCCAGCAGCCCAACCGATACAGGGTTTCTGAACACTGAAGCTTTCTTT. Encoded protein: CASSPTDTGFLNTEAFF.

V is TRBV12-5 and J is TRBJ1-2, with a weak D call TRBD1 (6 bases). V was clipped by 5 bases and J by 4 bases, with 11 bases between them. This CDR3 contains 13 residues. Germline values: CDR1 LGHNT, CDR2 FRNRAP. The chain's CDR3 is CASGLGQVYGYTF. The DNA for the CDR3 is TGTGCTAGTGGTCTGGGACAAGTCTATGGCTACACCTTC. Full variable domain (outside the CDR3, taken from reference TRBV12-5 and TRBJ1-2): DARVTQTPRHKVTEMGQEVTMRCQPILGHNTVFWYRQTMMQGLELLAYFRNRAPLDDSGMPKDRFSAEMPDATLATLKIQPSEPRDSAVYFCASGLGQVYGYTFGSGTRLTVV.

This chain links TRBV2 with TRBJ2-7; 11 bases are shared with TRBD2. This CDR3 has 16 residues. Germline V CDR1 and CDR2: SNHLY, FYNNEI. The trim removed 6 bases at V and 2 bases at J, leaving 9 bases unmatched. CDR3 amino acids: CASSPPGLAATYEQYF. Here the CDR3 DNA reads TGTGCCAGCAGCCCACCGGGACTAGCGGCGACCTACGAGCAGTACTTC.

The chain couples TRBV6-1 to TRBJ2-7, with 8 bases that match TRBD2. From germline, CDR1 is MNHNS and CDR2 SASEGT. V shed 2 bases and J 2 bases; nucleotides not matched to a gene: 2. The CDR3 runs 14 residues. CDR3 in amino acids: CASSERGGPYEQYF. CDR3 nucleotide sequence: TGTGCCAGCAGTGAACGGGGGGGGCCCTACGAGCAGTACTTC.

The rearrangement joins TRBV7-9 to TRBJ1-6, with D possibly TRBD1 on 6 matching bases. Germline CDR1 SEHNR, CDR2 FQNEAQ (reference sequence). The CDR3 has 14 residues. V was pared by 5 bases and J by 7 bases, with 12 bases between. CDR3 bases: TGTGCCAGCAGCCCAGGGGTTGGGAATTCACCCCTCCACTTT. This translates into CASSPGVGNSPLHF.

The gene calls are TRBV28 and TRBJ2-3; 7 nucleotides line up with TRBD1. Germline V gene data show CDR1 as MDHEN and CDR2 as SYDVKM. CDR3 length: 15 amino acids. The junction had 12 bases not matched to a gene; V was cut back by 10 bases and J by 2 bases. As DNA, the CDR3 is TGTGCCACCTCTGAGACAGGGCCACTCACAGATACGCAGTATTTT. This translates into CATSETGPLTDTQYF. Drawing the rest from reference TRBV28 and TRBJ2-3, the complete variable domain is DVKVTQSSRYLVKRTGEKVFLECVQDMDHENMFWYRQDPGLGLRLIYFSYDVKMKEKGDIPEGYSVSREKKERFSLILESASTNQTSMYLCATSETGPLTDTQYFGPGTRLTVL.

In its sample, this clone was seen once. This chain joins TRBV7-9 and TRBJ1-1, with D possibly matching TRBD1 (5 bases). With 1 base removed from V and 10 bases from J, the gap between germline ends came to 10 bases. This CDR3 has 12 residues. Germline CDR1 is SEHNR and CDR2 is FQNEAQ (reference sequence). The CDR3, as DNA: TGTGCCAGCAGCTTAGAAAACAGGAGAGCTTTCTTT. The encoded protein is CASSLENRRAFF.

Only one count was recorded for this clone. The chain joins TRBV2 to TRBJ1-2; D is ambiguous. CDR1 SNHLY and CDR2 FYNNEI come from the germline V gene. CDR3 length equals 11 residues. The V end was cut by 6 bases, the J end by 7 bases, with 9 bases between. The CDR3, as DNA: TGTGCCAGCAGGAGACTGAGTGGCTACACCTTC. Protein sequence: CASRRLSGYTF.